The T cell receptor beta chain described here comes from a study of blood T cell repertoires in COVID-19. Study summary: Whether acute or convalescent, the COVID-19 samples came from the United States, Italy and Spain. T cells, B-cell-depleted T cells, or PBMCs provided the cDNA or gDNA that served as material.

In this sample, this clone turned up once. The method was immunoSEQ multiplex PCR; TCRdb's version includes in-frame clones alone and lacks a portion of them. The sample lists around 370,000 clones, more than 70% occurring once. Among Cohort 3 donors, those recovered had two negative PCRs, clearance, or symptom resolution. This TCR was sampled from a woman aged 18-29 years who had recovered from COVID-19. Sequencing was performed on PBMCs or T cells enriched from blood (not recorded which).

The CDR3 spells CASSLASSGDYEQYF. In DNA form, the CDR3 reads TGTGCCAGCAGCTTAGCGTCTAGCGGGGACTACGAGCAGTACTTC. J is TRBJ2-7 and V is TRBV7-2; 9 bases are shared with TRBD2. From germline, CDR1 is SGHTA and CDR2 FQGNSA. The J segment lost 3 bases and the V segment lost 0 bases, leaving 3 bases of the junction unmatched. The CDR3 runs 15 residues.